A single sample gave rise to the 28 T cell receptor beta chains below, sequenced in a study of response to subunit inactivated influenza vaccine. TCRdb re-analysed the RT-PCR reads in MiXCR, keeping a single row per CDR3 protein. Of about 520,000 distinct CDR3 sequences listed, approximately 7.7% are singletons. Here the sequenced sample was PBMCs from blood, taken less than 30 months after vaccination. These TCRs come from a man in his fifties or sixties who received an inactivated influenza vaccine.

V usage is TRBV4-1 and J usage is TRBJ1-1, with D unclear. V lost 0 bases, J lost 3 bases, and 8 bases lay in between. Germline values: CDR1 MGHRA, CDR2 YSYEKL. The CDR3 has 14 amino acids. CDR3 residues: CASSQDSRYTEAFF. The CDR3 DNA is TGCGCCAGCAGCCAAGATTCCCGCTACACTGAAGCTTTCTTT.

The genes are TRBV18 and TRBJ1-5; D gene unclear. CDR1 is KGHSH and CDR2 is LQKENI in the germline V gene. Trimming removed 4 bases at V and 3 bases at J, with 7 bases between. This CDR3 contains 13 residues. This CDR3 is CASSQTVNQPQHF. The CDR3 DNA sequence: TGTGCCAGCTCACAAACAGTCAATCAGCCCCAGCATTTT.

This clonotype was seen ten or more times. The V and J genes are TRBV28 and TRBJ2-1; 9 positions match TRBD2. The CDR3 is made up of 15 amino acids. The V gene end was trimmed by 9 bases and the J gene end by 4 bases; junction bases not matched to a gene: 10. Per germline, CDR1 MDHEN and CDR2 SYDVKM. The CDR3 protein is CASSSGGGEYNEQFF. The CDR3 coding sequence is TGTGCCAGTTCTAGCGGCGGGGGGGAATACAATGAGCAGTTCTTC.

This clonotype was seen ten or more times. This chain joins TRBV29-1 and TRBJ2-7, with D uncertain. The CDR3 contains 13 residues. CDR1 and CDR2 (germline): SQVTM, ANQGSEA. The V end was cut by 1 base, the J end by 3 bases, with 10 bases between. CDR3 loop: CSVEGRSVYEQYF. In DNA form, the CDR3 reads TGCAGCGTTGAAGGGAGATCGGTCTACGAGCAGTACTTC.

The V call is TRBV18, the J call TRBJ2-3; a possible D gene is TRBD1 (5 bases). V was cut by 0 bases and J by 5 bases, with 18 bases left in between. Germline V gives CDR1 KGHSH, CDR2 LQKENI. The CDR3 covers 17 residues. CDR3 amino acids: CASSPPGGDLRVDTQYF. CDR3 nucleotides: TGTGCCAGCTCACCACCTGGCGGCGACCTCAGGGTAGATACGCAGTATTTT. Full variable domain (remainder filled in from reference TRBV18 and TRBJ2-3): NAGVMQNPRHLVRRRGQEARLRCSPMKGHSHVYWYRQLPEEGLKFMVYLQKENIIDESGMPKERFSAEFPKEGPSILRIQQVVRGDSAAYFCASSPPGGDLRVDTQYFGPGTRLTVL.

This clonotype has just a few counts. The CDR3 DNA sequence: TGTGCCATCAGGCCGCGGGACAGGGAGTCCGAGCAGTACTTC. Its protein product is CAIRPRDRESEQYF. This rearrangement joins TRBV10-3 to TRBJ2-7, with 9 bases identical to TRBD1. Germline-derived CDR1 and CDR2 are ENHRY and SYGVKD. CDR3 length equals 14 residues. V lost 6 bases, J lost 6 bases, and 9 bases stayed unmatched.

This clonotype was picked up many times. The J gene is TRBJ2-1, the V gene TRBV28, with TRBD2 identical over 8 bases. This CDR3 has 14 amino acids. Germline V CDR1 and CDR2: MDHEN, SYDVKM. V lost 3 bases and J lost 7; bases outside the gene matches: 5. CDR3 in DNA: TGTGCCAGCAGTTTCACGGGAGGGTCAAATGAGCAGTTCTTC. It yields the protein CASSFTGGSNEQFF.

The chain links TRBV15 to TRBJ1-5, with TRBD1 matching 8 bases. V dropped 0 bases and J dropped 6; count of bases not matched to a gene: 4. The CDR3 is 15 amino acids. Germline loops: CDR1 LNHNV, CDR2 YYDKDF (reference sequence). The CDR3 DNA sequence: TGTGCCACCAGCAGAGACCCAGGACAGGGTCAGCCCCAGCATTTT. This translates into CATSRDPGQGQPQHF.

This clonotype was seen more than once but under ten times. J is TRBJ2-1 and V is TRBV20-1, with a possible D match to TRBD1 (6 bases). V lost 3 bases and J 9 bases, leaving 30 bases between the germline ends. Germline CDR1 is DFQATT and CDR2 is SNEGSKA (reference sequence). The CDR3 is made up of 18 amino acids. CDR3 region: CSASDIRPSRGYTGEQFF. CDR3 in DNA: TGCAGTGCTAGTGATATTAGACCCTCGAGGGGGTATACCGGTGAGCAGTTCTTC.

The V and J genes are TRBV20-1 and TRBJ2-3, with 10 bases aligning to TRBD1. This CDR3 is 14 amino acids long. Trimming cost V 0 bases and J 4 bases; bases outside gene matches: 1. Germline lookup yields CDR1 DFQATT and CDR2 SNEGSKA (reference sequence). This chain's CDR3 is CSARETGGADTQYF. The DNA for the CDR3 is TGCAGTGCTAGAGAGACAGGGGGCGCAGATACGCAGTATTTT.

The rearrangement links TRBV19 to TRBJ1-5, with a possible D match to TRBD1 (5 bases). The CDR3 loop spans 14 amino acids. Germline V gives CDR1 LNHDA, CDR2 SQIVND (reference sequence). Trimming removed 5 bases from V and 5 bases from J, with 13 bases in between. CDR3: CASSVQEIDQPQHF. The DNA for the CDR3 is TGTGCCAGTAGTGTACAGGAGATCGATCAGCCCCAGCATTTT.

The J gene is TRBJ1-6, the V gene TRBV5-6, with D possibly being TRBD1 (6 bases). The V and J ends lost 3 bases and 7 bases respectively, with 14 bases between them. Germline CDR1 is SGHDT and CDR2 is YYEEEE. The CDR3 covers 15 residues. The DNA for the CDR3 is TGTGCCAGCAGCTCCAGGACAGAGAGCAATTCACCCCTCCACTTT. Amino acids: CASSSRTESNSPLHF.

The chain combines TRBV6-1 with TRBJ1-1, with TRBD1 matching 10 bases. After removal of 1 base from V and 10 bases from J, the junction contained 9 bases not matched to a gene. This CDR3 has 15 residues. Germline CDR1 reads MNHNS; CDR2 reads SASEGT. The CDR3 DNA reads as TGTGCCAGCAGTGAAGAGGACAGGGGGTATTTCGGAGCTTTCTTT. The encoded protein is CASSEEDRGYFGAFF.

J is TRBJ2-1 and V is TRBV20-1, with D unclear. Germline V CDR1 and CDR2: DFQATT, SNEGSKA (reference sequence). V lost 7 bases, J lost 3 bases, and 10 bases lay in between. The CDR3 is 12 residues long. CDR3 in DNA: TGCAGTGTAGTTGGCGACTACAATGAGCAGTTCTTC. Its protein is CSVVGDYNEQFF.

The rearrangement uses TRBV28 and TRBJ2-7; D is uncertain. The CDR3 runs to 15 residues. Per germline, CDR1 MDHEN and CDR2 SYDVKM. V was trimmed by 7 bases and J by 1 base, leaving 17 bases between them. The DNA for the CDR3 is TGTGCCAGCACCCTAGACACTTGGGGATCCTACGAGCAGTACTTC. Translating it yields CASTLDTWGSYEQYF. Combining the CDR3 with reference TRBV28 and TRBJ2-7 gives the whole variable domain DVKVTQSSRYLVKRTGEKVFLECVQDMDHENMFWYRQDPGLGLRLIYFSYDVKMKEKGDIPEGYSVSREKKERFSLILESASTNQTSMYLCASTLDTWGSYEQYFGPGTRLTVT.

The sample holds many counts of this clonotype. The genes are TRBV5-1 and TRBJ1-2; 7 nucleotides agree with TRBD1. The germline gives CDR1 SGHRS, CDR2 YFSETQ. J gave up 2 bases and V 4 bases, and 8 bases lay outside the gene matches. The CDR3 has 15 residues. The CDR3 here is CASSDGLTGNYGYTF. DNA of the CDR3: TGCGCCAGCAGCGACGGCCTGACAGGGAACTATGGCTACACCTTC.

In this sample, this clonotype turned up many times. The chain couples TRBV9 to TRBJ1-2, with TRBD1 as a possible D gene (5 bases). The CDR3 covers 13 residues. Trimming took 0 bases from V and 9 from J, leaving 12 bases between them. Germline values: CDR1 SGDLS, CDR2 YYNGEE. CDR3 amino acids: CASSVEGRGRYTF. The CDR3 bases are TGTGCCAGCAGCGTAGAGGGTCGGGGCCGCTACACCTTC.

V and J are TRBV10-3 and TRBJ2-7, with 10 bases aligning to TRBD1. Germline V gene lookup returns CDR1 ENHRY and CDR2 SYGVKD. The V and J ends lost 6 bases and 2 bases, in that order; junction bases with no gene match: 7. The CDR3 runs 15 residues. The CDR3 spells CAISTGTGATYEQYF. The CDR3 coding sequence is TGTGCCATCAGCACCGGGACAGGGGCGACCTACGAGCAGTACTTC.

The chain uses TRBV7-2 and TRBJ2-5; tentative D call: TRBD2 (6 bases). The V and J ends lost 4 bases and 9 bases respectively, with 15 bases between them. The CDR3 has 13 residues. Germline assignment: CDR1 SGHTA and CDR2 FQGNSA. CDR3 DNA sequence: TGTGCCAGCAGCTCCACTGGGGGGATGGCCCAGTACTTC. Its protein is CASSSTGGMAQYF.

This clonotype was counted at least ten times. This rearrangement joins TRBV12-3 or TRBV12-4 to TRBJ1-4, with D unresolved. The CDR3 has 13 residues. The V end lost 5 bases, the J end lost 5 bases, and 9 bases lay between the germline ends. The CDR3 region has the DNA TGTGCCAGCAGTGGGGAGCTGAATGAAAAACTGTTTTTT. Amino acids: CASSGELNEKLFF.

This clonotype was seen only a few times. V gene TRBV5-1 combines with J gene TRBJ2-7, with TRBD2 identical over 11 bases. This CDR3 region has 14 residues. With V trimmed by 6 bases and J by 5 bases, 7 bases remained unmatched. Germline CDR1 is SGHRS and CDR2 is YFSETQ. In DNA, the CDR3 is TGCGCCAGCAAATATAGCGGGAGGGAGCACGAGCAGTACTTC. Its protein product is CASKYSGREHEQYF.

This clonotype was counted ten times or more. The rearrangement uses TRBV7-9 and TRBJ2-2; TRBD1 agrees at 9 bases. The CDR3 contains 15 residues. V shed 3 bases, J shed 6 bases, and the junction held 5 bases outside the gene matches. Germline V gene data show CDR1 as SEHNR and CDR2 as FQNEAQ (reference sequence). The DNA for the CDR3 is TGTGCCAGCAGCTTTACACAGGGGGCGGCCGGGGAGCTGTTTTTT. Protein product: CASSFTQGAAGELFF.

This clonotype was recorded at least ten times. V and J are TRBV5-1 and TRBJ1-5; TRBD1 matches 9 bases. Germline loops: CDR1 SGHRS, CDR2 YFSETQ. J lost 8 bases, V lost 4 bases, and 10 bases had no gene match. The CDR3 extends over 15 amino acids. The CDR3: CASSPRGQGNEPQHF. The CDR3 DNA follows: TGCGCCAGCAGCCCCAGGGGACAGGGAAATGAGCCCCAGCATTTT.

This clonotype has a count of ten or more. This chain joins TRBV11-2 and TRBJ1-6; D is unclear. Germline values: CDR1 SGHAT, CDR2 FQNNGV. The CDR3 totals 14 residues. Trimming stripped 5 bases from V and 5 bases from J, with 10 bases between. The CDR3 loop reads CASSLGRHNSPLHF. In DNA, the CDR3 is TGTGCCAGCAGCCTGGGCAGGCATAATTCACCCCTCCACTTT.

The rearrangement links TRBV11-1 to TRBJ1-3; no clear D. The CDR3 contains 18 residues. V was clipped by 0 bases and J by 0 bases, with 15 bases between them. Germline CDR1 reads SGHAT; CDR2 reads FQDESV (reference sequence). The CDR3 loop reads CASSLALSVTPSGNTIYF. In DNA form, the CDR3 reads TGTGCCAGCAGCTTAGCGCTTTCAGTAACTCCCTCTGGAAACACCATATATTTT.

In this sample, this clonotype turned up a few times. The chain employs TRBV28 and TRBJ1-2, with D possibly being TRBD1 (5 bases). Trimming shortened V by 8 bases and J by 7 bases, and 14 bases separated the two germline ends. CDR1 and CDR2 from the germline V gene are MDHEN and SYDVKM. The CDR3 consists of 12 residues. This CDR3 reads CASGEGRRGYTF. In DNA form, the CDR3 reads TGTGCCAGCGGCGAGGGGAGACGTGGCTACACCTTC.

This clonotype came up a few times. This sequence joins TRBV4-2 and TRBJ2-3, with a tentative D call TRBD2 (6 bases). CDR1 is LGHNA, CDR2 YNFKEQ, per germline. This CDR3 is built from 16 residues. V was clipped by 1 base and J by 4 bases, with 15 bases between them. In nucleotides, the CDR3 is TGTGCCAGCAGCCAAGGCAAGCGGGCCGGCGCAGATACGCAGTATTTT. Translating gives CASSQGKRAGADTQYF.

This clonotype came up a few times. CDR3 sequence (DNA): TGCGCCAGCAGCCCAAGGCTAATTAGCGGGAGGTACTCCTACGAGCAGTACTTC. Protein: CASSPRLISGRYSYEQYF. The genes are TRBV4-1 and TRBJ2-7; TRBD2 aligns across 10 bases. J was trimmed by 0 bases and V by 4 bases; bases with no gene match: 12. The CDR3 has 18 residues. Germline lookup yields CDR1 MGHRA and CDR2 YSYEKL.